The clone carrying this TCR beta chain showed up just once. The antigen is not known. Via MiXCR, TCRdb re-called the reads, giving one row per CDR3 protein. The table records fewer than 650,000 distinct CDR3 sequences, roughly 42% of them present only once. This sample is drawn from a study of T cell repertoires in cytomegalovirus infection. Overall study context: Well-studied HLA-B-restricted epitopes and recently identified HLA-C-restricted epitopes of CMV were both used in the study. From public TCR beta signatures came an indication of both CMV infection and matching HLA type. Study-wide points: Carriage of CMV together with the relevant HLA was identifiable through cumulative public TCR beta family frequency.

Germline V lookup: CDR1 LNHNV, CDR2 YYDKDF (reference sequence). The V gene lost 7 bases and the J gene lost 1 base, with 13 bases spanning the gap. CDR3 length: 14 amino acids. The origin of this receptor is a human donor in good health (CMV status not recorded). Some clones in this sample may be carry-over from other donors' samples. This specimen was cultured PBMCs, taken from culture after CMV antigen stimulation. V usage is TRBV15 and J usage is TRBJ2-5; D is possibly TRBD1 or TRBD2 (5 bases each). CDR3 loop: CATTGEGTQETQYF. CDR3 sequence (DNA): TGTGCCACCACGGGTGAGGGGACCCAAGAGACCCAGTACTTC. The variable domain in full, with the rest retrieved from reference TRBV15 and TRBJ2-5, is DAMVIQNPRYQVTQFGKPVTLSCSQTLNHNVMYWYQQKSSQAPKLLFHYYDKDFNNEADTPDNFQSRRPNTSFCFLDIRSPGLGDTAMYLCATTGEGTQETQYFGPGTRLLVL.